The 28 T cell receptor beta chains given below trace back to one sample, sequenced in a study of long-term antiretroviral therapy in people with HIV (dated by TCRdb to 2021 to 2024). The immunoSEQ hsTCRB v3.0 assay was used at survey level resolution to sequence the TRB variable region. Entries here come from immuneACCESS through TCRdb and include only in-frame sequences with V and J called. Some clones fail to appear in such tables; in the studies checked, an unresolved V gene covers under half of the shortfall, and the cause of the remainder is unknown. The sample profile shows about 36,000 clones; approximately 83% of them were found once. The ten most abundant clones make up roughly a tenth of the sample. The specimen comprised unsorted PBMCs, sampled 2.2 years after starting antiretroviral therapy. The receptors stem from a man between 18 and 35 years old with HIV.

In its sample, this clone was seen once. The chain employs TRBV9 and TRBJ2-7, with D possibly being TRBD1 (6 bases). The V end was cut by 3 bases, the J end by 1 base, with 20 bases between. The CDR3 has 17 amino acids. Germline CDR1 SGDLS, CDR2 YYNGEE. The CDR3 DNA reads as TGTGCCAGCAGCGCTTTGGATAGGGGGATCCCTTCCTACGAGCAGTACTTC. It is translated as CASSALDRGIPSYEQYF.

V and J are TRBV11-2 and TRBJ1-1; tentatively, D is TRBD1 (6 bases). Trimming cost V 5 bases and J 1 base, with 17 bases left between them. From germline, CDR1 is SGHAT and CDR2 FQNNGV. The CDR3 length is 16 residues. Here the CDR3 reads CASSPYREWGNTEAFF. The CDR3, as DNA: TGTGCCAGCAGCCCCTACAGGGAGTGGGGGAACACTGAAGCTTTCTTT.

V and J are TRBV7-3 and TRBJ2-7, with 10 bases lining up with TRBD2. After removal of 3 bases from V and 2 bases from J, the junction contained 4 bases not matched to a gene. CDR1 SGHTA and CDR2 FQGTGA come from the germline V gene. There are 15 residues in the CDR3. Here the CDR3 reads CASSLEAGGPYEQYF. CDR3 bases: TGTGCCAGCAGCTTGGAAGCGGGAGGGCCCTACGAGCAGTACTTC.

The chain uses TRBV13 and TRBJ2-3, with D unresolved. V was pared by 5 bases and J by 0 bases, with 18 bases between. The CDR3 covers 17 residues. Germline V lookup: CDR1 PRHDT, CDR2 FYEKMQ (reference sequence). This CDR3 is CASSPEAGEPSTDTQYF. CDR3 DNA: TGTGCCAGCAGCCCTGAGGCAGGTGAGCCTAGCACAGATACGCAGTATTTT.

DNA for the CDR3: TGTGCCAGCAGCTTAGATCGATGGGGCGCATCGAAAAACATTCAGTACTTC. Its protein product is CASSLDRWGASKNIQYF. The chain carries TRBV11-2 and TRBJ2-4, with D perhaps matching TRBD1 (5 bases). This CDR3 spans 17 amino acids. Looked up from germline, CDR1 is SGHAT and CDR2 is FQNNGV. V lost 0 bases, J lost 4 bases, and 16 bases lay in between.

This clone was seen only a few times. This chain links TRBV15 with TRBJ1-2, with TRBD1 as a possible D gene (6 bases). The CDR3 length is 13 residues. Trimming took off 8 bases at V and 3 bases at J, with 13 bases between the two ends. The germline V gene encodes CDR1 LNHNV and CDR2 YYDKDF (reference sequence). CDR3 sequence (DNA): TGTGCCACCCGAGCCAGGGGTGACTATGGCTACACCTTC. It encodes CATRARGDYGYTF. The full variable domain, rest sourced from reference TRBV15 and TRBJ1-2, is DAMVIQNPRYQVTQFGKPVTLSCSQTLNHNVMYWYQQKSSQAPKLLFHYYDKDFNNEADTPDNFQSRRPNTSFCFLDIRSPGLGDTAMYLCATRARGDYGYTFGSGTRLTVV.

This chain joins TRBV29-1 and TRBJ1-3; no definite D call. V lost 1 base, J lost 0 bases, and 7 bases lay in between. Germline-derived CDR1 and CDR2 are SQVTM and ANQGSEA. The CDR3 has 14 residues. The CDR3, as DNA: TGCAGCGTTGAAGCCCGGTACTCTGGAAACACCATATATTTT. Translated: CSVEARYSGNTIYF.

The CDR3 DNA reads as TGTGCCAGCAGCTTAGTTGGGGCAGGGGATACCTATGGCTACACCTTC. Its protein is CASSLVGAGDTYGYTF. The chain links TRBV7-9 to TRBJ1-2, with a possible D match to TRBD1 (6 bases). V was clipped by 1 base and J by 4 bases, with 16 bases between them. From germline, CDR1 is SEHNR and CDR2 FQNEAQ (reference sequence). This CDR3 has 16 residues. Drawing the rest from reference TRBV7-9 and TRBJ1-2, the complete variable domain is DTGVSQNPRHKITKRGQNVTFRCDPISEHNRLYWYRQTLGQGPEFLTYFQNEAQLEKSRLLSDRFSAERPKGSFSTLEIQRTEQGDSAMYLCASSLVGAGDTYGYTFGSGTRLTVV.

V usage is TRBV15 and J usage is TRBJ2-1; the D gene is possibly TRBD2 (6 bases). Trimming pared 5 bases from V and 10 bases from J, leaving 18 bases between. Germline assignment: CDR1 LNHNV and CDR2 YYDKDF (reference sequence). This CDR3 contains 14 residues. For the CDR3, the DNA is TGTGCCACCAGCGCGGCGTTAGCGGAGATCGAGCAGTTCTTC. Protein: CATSAALAEIEQFF.

The V and J genes are TRBV29-1 and TRBJ2-7; 9 bases are a match to TRBD1. CDR3 length: 13 amino acids. Germline CDR1 SQVTM, CDR2 ANQGSEA. Germline trimming cut 7 bases from V and 2 bases from J; bases unmatched to any gene: 6. CDR3 sequence reads: CSASQGATYEQYF. The CDR3 region has the DNA TGCAGCGCCTCACAGGGGGCGACCTACGAGCAGTACTTC.

CDR3 DNA: TGTGCCACCAGCACCGAGACGGGCAGGGTATACAATGAGCAGTTCTTC. Its protein is CATSTETGRVYNEQFF. The chain links TRBV15 to TRBJ2-1; perhaps TRBD1 as D (5 bases). CDR1 is LNHNV, CDR2 YYDKDF, per germline (reference sequence). The CDR3 has 16 amino acids. V dropped 4 bases and J dropped 4 bases, with 17 bases sitting between them.

This rearrangement joins TRBV5-6 to TRBJ2-7, with 7 positions matching TRBD1. Germline V gene lookup returns CDR1 SGHDT and CDR2 YYEEEE. This CDR3 has 15 residues. Trimming cost V 3 bases and J 0 bases; bases outside gene matches: 6. CDR3 sequence: CASSSPGQSSYEQYF. CDR3 nucleotides: TGTGCCAGCAGCTCACCGGGACAGTCCTCCTACGAGCAGTACTTC.

The V call is TRBV4-3, the J call TRBJ2-7; D might be TRBD2 (6 bases). Trimming cost V 0 bases and J 0 bases, with 6 bases left between them. The CDR3 spans 14 residues. CDR1 and CDR2 (germline): LGHNA, YSLEER. The CDR3 here is CASSQETSSYEQYF. CDR3 coding DNA: TGCGCCAGCAGCCAAGAGACTAGCTCCTACGAGCAGTACTTC.

The V and J genes are TRBV21-1 and TRBJ1-1. TRBV21-1 is designated a pseudogene. This CDR3 region has 17 residues. The CDR3 reads CASSRLWVDNLNTEAFF. The CDR3 nucleotides are TGTGCCAGCAGTCGACTTTGGGTAGACAATCTAAACACTGAAGCTTTCTTT.

The gene calls are TRBV5-1 and TRBJ1-2; TRBD1 aligns across 9 bases. CDR3 size: 16 residues. The junction had 15 bases not matched to a gene; V was cut back by 5 bases and J by 7 bases. The germline gives CDR1 SGHRS, CDR2 YFSETQ. The CDR3 region is CASSSTGTGSVGGYTF. In DNA form, the CDR3 reads TGCGCCAGCAGTTCCACCGGGACAGGGTCGGTAGGTGGCTACACCTTC.

V and J are TRBV7-8 and TRBJ1-1; TRBD1 agrees at 9 bases. Germline V CDR1 and CDR2: SGHVS, FQNEAQ. The V segment lost 3 bases and the J segment 5 bases; nucleotides outside the gene matches: 4. This CDR3 has 14 amino acids. The CDR3, as DNA: TGTGCCAGCAGCTTTACAGGGGGCGGAACTGAAGCTTTCTTT. This codes for CASSFTGGGTEAFF.

Comments on this clone: The junction shows a germline mismatch at one end, possibly a read error. The CDR3 region has the DNA TGTGCTAGCAGCTATACTTTAGCGGGAGCCAGAGAGACCCAGTACTTC. Amino acid sequence: CASSYTLAGARETQYF. The chain links TRBV7-7 to TRBJ2-5, with TRBD2 identical over 9 bases. The CDR3 is made up of 16 amino acids. Germline V lookup: CDR1 SSHAT, CDR2 FNYEAQ (reference sequence).

This clone was seen just once. This chain uses TRBV2 with TRBJ1-1; perhaps TRBD1 as D (5 bases). Germline V CDR1 and CDR2: SNHLY, FYNNEI. This CDR3 spans 15 amino acids. The V gene lost 2 bases and the J gene lost 4 bases, with 14 bases spanning the gap. The chain's CDR3 is CASSEQGGLSTEAFF. As DNA, the CDR3 is TGTGCCAGCAGTGAACAGGGAGGGTTGAGCACTGAAGCTTTCTTT.

The chain employs TRBV11-2 and TRBJ1-4; TRBD1 agrees at 7 bases. This CDR3 has 13 residues. The V segment lost 5 bases and the J segment 10 bases; nucleotides outside the gene matches: 7. Germline V CDR1 and CDR2: SGHAT, FQNNGV. The CDR3 is CASSPRTGGKLFF. The CDR3 bases are TGTGCCAGCAGCCCCAGGACAGGTGGAAAACTGTTTTTT.

This chain's CDR3 is CASSRGSGEPTALYEQYF. The CDR3 DNA reads as TGTGCCAGTAGTAGGGGGTCGGGGGAACCGACTGCCCTTTACGAGCAGTACTTC. This chain connects TRBV19 to TRBJ2-7, with D possibly matching TRBD2 (6 bases). The CDR3 length is 18 residues. The germline V gene encodes CDR1 LNHDA and CDR2 SQIVND (reference sequence). Trimming removed 4 bases at V and 4 bases at J, with 26 bases between.

Written as DNA, the CDR3 is TGTGCCAGTAGCGGGACTAGCGGGAGTTTCAACGAGCAGTACTTC. Translated, it gives CASSGTSGSFNEQYF. J is TRBJ2-7 and V is TRBV19, with 14 bases identical to TRBD2. V was pared by 6 bases and J by 5 bases, with 6 bases of the junction left unmatched. In germline, CDR1 is LNHDA, CDR2 SQIVND (reference sequence). The CDR3 is 15 amino acids.

The chain combines TRBV10-3 with TRBJ2-3, with a tentative D call TRBD1 (5 bases). The CDR3 sequence is 13 residues long. The germline CDR1 and CDR2 sequences are ENHRY and SYGVKD. Trimming stripped 7 bases from V and 5 bases from J, with 13 bases between. The DNA of the CDR3 is TGTGCCATCAAGGGCCAGGGCGGAGATACGCAGTATTTT. This encodes CAIKGQGGDTQYF.

The rearrangement uses TRBV25-1 and TRBJ1-1; no clear D gene. The V gene's germline CDR1 is MGHDK and CDR2 SYGVNS. The length of the CDR3 is 15 residues. With 1 base removed from V and 1 base from J, the gap between germline ends came to 10 bases. The CDR3 sequence is CASSEFGVGNTEAFF. The DNA for the CDR3 is TGTGCCAGCAGTGAATTCGGGGTGGGGAACACTGAAGCTTTCTTT.

V gene TRBV7-9 combines with J gene TRBJ1-1; D not certain. Germline lookup yields CDR1 SEHNR and CDR2 FQNEAQ (reference sequence). This CDR3 comprises 9 residues. Deletions cut 1 base from V and 11 bases from J, with 2 bases between. In nucleotides, the CDR3 is TGTGCCAGCAGCTTAGGCGCTTTCTTT. It encodes CASSLGAFF.

V is TRBV18 and J is TRBJ2-3; 7 bases line up with TRBD1. This CDR3 is built from 12 residues. The V gene end was trimmed by 8 bases and the J gene end by 3 bases; junction bases not matched to a gene: 2. Germline loops: CDR1 KGHSH, CDR2 LQKENI. CDR3 DNA sequence: TGTGCCAGCAGGGGGCAAACAGATACGCAGTATTTT. This translates into CASRGQTDTQYF. The whole variable domain, filled in from reference TRBV18 and TRBJ2-3, reads NAGVMQNPRHLVRRRGQEARLRCSPMKGHSHVYWYRQLPEEGLKFMVYLQKENIIDESGMPKERFSAEFPKEGPSILRIQQVVRGDSAAYFCASRGQTDTQYFGPGTRLTVL.

The V call is TRBV7-9, the J call TRBJ2-7; D may be TRBD1 (6 bases). Germline V gene sequence: CDR1 SEHNR, CDR2 FQNEAQ (reference sequence). The CDR3 consists of 15 residues. V lost 1 base and J lost 5, with 15 bases in between. CDR3 sequence reads: CASSLGAGRGDEQYF. The CDR3 DNA is TGTGCCAGCAGCTTAGGAGCCGGCAGGGGAGACGAGCAGTACTTC. Full variable domain (missing parts from reference TRBV7-9 and TRBJ2-7): DTGVSQNPRHKITKRGQNVTFRCDPISEHNRLYWYRQTLGQGPEFLTYFQNEAQLEKSRLLSDRFSAERPKGSFSTLEIQRTEQGDSAMYLCASSLGAGRGDEQYFGPGTRLTVT.

The rearrangement uses TRBV19 and TRBJ1-1; a possible D gene is TRBD1 (5 bases). This CDR3 spans 15 amino acids. The germline V and J ends were trimmed by 5 bases and 1 base, with 14 bases remaining between them. In germline, CDR1 is LNHDA, CDR2 SQIVND (reference sequence). The CDR3 DNA follows: TGTGCCAGTAGTCCAAGGGACGGTAAGAACACTGAAGCTTTCTTT. It encodes CASSPRDGKNTEAFF.

To note about this clone: Germline is not matched at one junction end, which may reflect a read error. The chain uses TRBV10-3 and TRBJ1-6; 8 bases fit TRBD1. The CDR3 extends over 17 amino acids. From germline, CDR1 is ENHRY and CDR2 SYGVKD. In nucleotides, the CDR3 is TGTGCCATCCGTGAGCACAGGGGGGACGCCTATAATTCACCCCTCCACTTT. Its translation is CAIREHRGDAYNSPLHF.